This T cell receptor (beta chain) originates from a study of T-cell memory formation after mild COVID-19. Study background: In these data, TCR clusters were largely donor specific. General observations from the study: Day 15 to 85 contractors were CD4/CD8 balanced; later expanders leaned CD4+. Of the contracting clones, CD4+ ones lay mainly in CM and EM, and CD8+ ones in EMRA.

Note on this clonotype: Its antigen is unknown.

Constant-segment primers were used for 5'RACE, and the resulting TCR alpha and TCR beta cDNA libraries carried sample barcodes and UMIs. TCRdb re-called the 5' RACE reads through MiXCR, storing one row per CDR3 protein. Seen here are 300,000 to 350,000 distinct CDR3 sequences, approximately 14% observed once, and the top ten hold around 23%. V lost 4 bases and J lost 0, with 11 bases in between. The CDR3 consists of 14 residues. Germline V gene sequence: CDR1 SGHRS, CDR2 YFSETQ. The source is a man younger than 30 who had mild COVID-19 (a few samples of this study predate the infection). Cell type and time point are not known. The sample consisted of PBMCs or a T cell subset sorted from them (not recorded which). V is TRBV5-1 and J is TRBJ2-7, with D possibly being TRBD1 or TRBD2 (5 bases each). DNA for the CDR3: TGCGCCAGCAGCCCCACCGGGACCTCCTACGAGCAGTACGTC. Translation gives CASSPTGTSYEQYV.